These 5 T cell receptor beta chains share one sample of origin, sequenced in a study of blood T cell repertoires in COVID-19. Only in-frame clones appear in the TCRdb table, and some are missing; sequencing was by immunoSEQ multiplex PCR. The data show about 150,000 clones, with around 87% seen just once and 15% held by the top ten. What was sequenced was peripheral blood. These receptors came from a woman in her forties with acute or convalescent COVID-19.

The gene calls are TRBV2 and TRBJ2-2; no clear D gene. Germline-derived CDR1 and CDR2 are SNHLY and FYNNEI. The CDR3 contains 14 residues. The V end lost 4 bases, the J end lost 4 bases, and 10 bases lay between the germline ends. The CDR3 DNA follows: TGTGCCAGCAGTGGAGTGTTCGGCACCGGGGAGCTGTTTTTT. Protein: CASSGVFGTGELFF. The variable domain in full, completed from reference TRBV2 and TRBJ2-2, reads EPEVTQTPSHQVTQMGQEVILRCVPISNHLYFYWYRQILGQKVEFLVSFYNNEISEKSEIFDDQFSVERPDGSNFTLKIRSTKLEDSAMYFCASSGVFGTGELFFGEGSRLTVL.

This rearrangement joins TRBV5-8 to TRBJ1-1; no clear D. In germline, CDR1 is SGHTS, CDR2 YDEGEE. With 2 bases removed from V and 8 bases from J, the gap between germline ends came to 16 bases. CDR3 length: 14 residues. The CDR3 region has the DNA TGTGCCAGCAGCTTCGGCGGGCGTCCCCCCGAAGCTTTCTTT. It codes for CASSFGGRPPEAFF.

This clone was recorded only once. The rearrangement uses TRBV6-4 and TRBJ1-2, with D perhaps matching TRBD1 (5 bases). Trimming shortened V by 0 bases and J by 2 bases, and 10 bases separated the two germline ends. This CDR3 is 15 amino acids long. The germline CDR1 and CDR2 sequences are MRHNA and SNTAGT. The CDR3 sequence is CASSDSRRGNYGYTF. Here the CDR3 DNA reads TGTGCCAGCAGTGACTCGAGAAGGGGAAACTATGGCTACACCTTC.

The gene calls are TRBV6-4 and TRBJ2-3, with 14 bases that match TRBD2. V shed 5 bases and J 1 base; nucleotides not matched to a gene: 5. This CDR3 region has 17 residues. The germline gives CDR1 MRHNA, CDR2 SNTAGT. The DNA for the CDR3 is TGTGCCAGCAGTTCGACTAGCGGGGGGGCCGGCACAGATACGCAGTATTTT. Translated: CASSSTSGGAGTDTQYF.

CDR3 nucleotide sequence: TGTGCCAGTACCCCTCCCAGCACAGATACGCAGTATTTT. This sequence encodes CASTPPSTDTQYF. The gene calls are TRBV19 and TRBJ2-3, with D uncertain. V dropped 7 bases and J dropped 0 bases, with 8 bases sitting between them. Germline CDR1 reads LNHDA; CDR2 reads SQIVND (reference sequence). CDR3 length: 13 residues.